The clone carrying this T cell receptor (beta chain) was found a few times. Its matching antigen is unknown. This sample is drawn from a study of cytomegalovirus exposure and HLA in healthy donors. Sampled while nominally healthy, donors likely had unrecorded immune exposures. Study-wide results and caveats: In a later analysis, a missense DCLRE1C variant was linked to TCR beta V- and J-gene trimming. The authors considered a cluster of highly shared sequence variants likely to be a sequencing artifact. Rarity held for most TCR sequences, but there were some public TCRs that occurred in many donors.

The germline V gene encodes CDR1 SGHVS and CDR2 FNYEAQ. J gave up 4 bases and V 0 bases, and 6 bases lay outside the gene matches. CDR3 length: 15 residues. 60 Vbeta and 13 Jbeta primers were used in PCR. Data came from immunoSEQ multiplex PCR; TCRdb stores just in-frame clones and leaves some out. The table lists 150,000 to 200,000 clones, around 78% of them singletons. Sequenced material: PBMCs. V and J are TRBV7-6 and TRBJ2-7, with 7 bases lining up with TRBD1. The sequence derives from a man aged 25-40 years in good health and CMV-seronegative. Written as DNA, the CDR3 is TGTGCCAGCAGCTTAGCCGGACAGGCCGTGTACGAGCAGTACTTC. Protein sequence: CASSLAGQAVYEQYF.